These 28 T cell receptor beta chains were sequenced from one sample in a study of blood T cells in healthy people across ages. Sample-barcoded 5' priming and a J-beta primer mix drove a second PCR of roughly 6 to 12 cycles. A single record per CDR3 protein comes from TCRdb applying MiXCR to the 5' RACE reads. Here the sample spans roughly 2 million distinct CDR3 sequences, about 49% being singletons. The specimen was blood. The origin of the receptors is a woman aged 40 to 50 in good health.

The rearrangement joins TRBV9 to TRBJ2-2; 9 positions match TRBD1. The CDR3 has 16 amino acids. The V segment lost 0 bases and the J segment 6 bases; nucleotides outside the gene matches: 6. The V gene's germline CDR1 is SGDLS and CDR2 YYNGEE. This CDR3 is CASSVAPGQGPGELFF. The CDR3 coding sequence is TGTGCCAGCAGCGTAGCTCCGGGACAGGGCCCCGGGGAGCTGTTTTTT.

V usage is TRBV6-2 or TRBV6-3 and J usage is TRBJ2-4, with 7 bases fitting TRBD2. Looked up from germline, CDR1 is MNHEY and CDR2 is SVGEGT. V shed 2 bases and J 7 bases; nucleotides not matched to a gene: 14. This CDR3 has 17 residues. The CDR3 sequence is CASSYDWSGVAGNIQYF. DNA for the CDR3: TGTGCCAGCAGTTACGATTGGAGCGGGGTTGCGGGGAACATTCAGTACTTC.

The chain employs TRBV24-1 and TRBJ2-5; TRBD2 agrees at 10 bases. V was pared by 5 bases and J by 11 bases, with 13 bases of the junction left unmatched. Per the germline V gene, CDR1 is KGHDR and CDR2 is SFDVKD. The CDR3 is made up of 15 amino acids. CDR3 loop: CATSVAGGRVFEQYF. In DNA, the CDR3 is TGTGCCACCAGTGTAGCGGGGGGCCGGGTGTTTGAGCAGTACTTC.

The count of this clonotype is one. The chain joins TRBV24-1 to TRBJ2-1; no clear D gene. The germline V and J ends were trimmed by 6 bases and 10 bases, with 9 bases remaining between them. From germline, CDR1 is KGHDR and CDR2 SFDVKD. This CDR3 region has 11 residues. The CDR3: CATSLHREQFF. The DNA for the CDR3 is TGTGCCACCAGTCTCCACCGAGAGCAGTTCTTC.

V is TRBV19 and J is TRBJ1-1; the D gene is possibly TRBD1 (5 bases). V lost 7 bases and J lost 4, with 13 bases in between. Per the germline V gene, CDR1 is LNHDA and CDR2 is SQIVND (reference sequence). This CDR3 has 13 residues. As DNA, the CDR3 is TGTGCCAGTAATGCAGGGAGAGGCACTGAAGCTTTCTTT. This sequence encodes CASNAGRGTEAFF.

The chain has TRBV5-1 and TRBJ2-7; TRBD1 is a possible D gene (5 bases). This CDR3 is 13 amino acids long. The V and J ends lost 3 bases and 3 bases respectively, with 10 bases between them. Germline V CDR1 and CDR2: SGHRS, YFSETQ. The CDR3, as DNA: TGCGCCAGCAGCTGGAGCGACAGCTACGAGCAGTACTTC. It encodes CASSWSDSYEQYF.

V and J are TRBV11-2 and TRBJ2-7; D possibly corresponds to TRBD2 (5 bases). V was clipped by 1 base and J by 4 bases, with 11 bases between them. CDR1 and CDR2 from the germline V gene are SGHAT and FQNNGV. This CDR3 spans 14 amino acids. The chain's CDR3 is CASSLVERVYEQYF. The DNA of the CDR3 is TGTGCCAGCAGCTTAGTCGAGAGGGTTTACGAGCAGTACTTC. The full variable domain, in which reference TRBV11-2 and TRBJ2-7 provide the parts outside the CDR3, is EAGVAQSPRYKIIEKRQSVAFWCNPISGHATLYWYQQILGQGPKLLIQFQNNGVVDDSQLPKDRFSAERLKGVDSTLKIQPAKLEDSAVYLCASSLVERVYEQYFGPGTRLTVT.

The chain is built from TRBV2 and TRBJ2-1, with TRBD2 identical over 9 bases. The CDR3 loop spans 16 amino acids. With V trimmed by 3 bases and J by 2 bases, 5 bases remained unmatched. Germline V gene lookup returns CDR1 SNHLY and CDR2 FYNNEI. CDR3 nucleotides: TGTGCCAGCAGTGATGCGCGGGGGGGCGCCTACAATGAGCAGTTCTTC. This sequence encodes CASSDARGGAYNEQFF.

CDR3 residues: CATRQGTDNEQFF. The CDR3 DNA follows: TGTGCCACCAGACAGGGGACGGACAATGAGCAGTTCTTC. The chain has TRBV24-1 and TRBJ2-1; 7 bases align to TRBD1. Trimming removed 7 bases from V and 5 bases from J; junction bases left unmatched: 4. The germline CDR1 and CDR2 sequences are KGHDR and SFDVKD. The CDR3 has 13 residues.

This clonotype has just a few counts. J is TRBJ2-5 and V is TRBV15; 7 bases match TRBD1. V was clipped by 1 base and J by 1 base; unmatched bases: 3. Germline lookup yields CDR1 LNHNV and CDR2 YYDKDF (reference sequence). The CDR3 covers 15 residues. The CDR3 sequence is CATSRGQGTQETQYF. In DNA, the CDR3 is TGTGCCACCAGCAGAGGACAGGGTACCCAAGAGACCCAGTACTTC.

Notes on this clonotype: The junction shows a germline mismatch at one end, possibly a read error. The rearrangement joins TRBV5-1 to TRBJ1-2, with D perhaps matching TRBD1 (5 bases). The CDR3 length is 17 residues. Germline CDR1 and CDR2: SGHRS and YFSETQ. CDR3 DNA sequence: TGCGCCAGCAGCACGCATTCCCCAGGGTGTGGAAACTGTGGCTACACCTTC. Translated, it gives CASSTHSPGCGNCGYTF.

This clonotype has more than one count but fewer than ten. The V gene is TRBV3-1, the J gene TRBJ1-2; no definite D call. Germline V gene lookup returns CDR1 LGHDT and CDR2 YNNKEL (reference sequence). This CDR3 is built from 13 residues. Between the trimmed V and J ends, which lost 7 bases and 7 bases, there was a span of 16 bases. The CDR3 DNA reads as TGTGCCAGCACCATGACCGGCAGTTCTGGCTACACCTTC. It is translated as CASTMTGSSGYTF.

This clonotype has only a few counts. The chain has TRBV28 and TRBJ2-3, with D maybe TRBD1 (6 bases). The V gene's germline CDR1 is MDHEN and CDR2 SYDVKM. The CDR3 sequence is 16 residues long. V was shortened by 7 bases and J by 4 bases, with 21 bases between the two germline ends. The CDR3 region is CASTVISQGYADTQYF. In DNA form, the CDR3 reads TGTGCCAGCACGGTCATCTCACAGGGATACGCAGATACGCAGTATTTT.

The genes are TRBV13 and TRBJ2-5; D may be TRBD2 (5 bases). From germline, CDR1 is PRHDT and CDR2 FYEKMQ (reference sequence). This CDR3 has 12 residues. The ends were cut back, 0 bases at V and 11 bases at J, with 10 bases in the middle. CDR3: CASSLGRGLQYF. The CDR3 region has the DNA TGTGCCAGCAGCTTAGGCCGAGGGTTACAGTACTTC.

A few counts support this clonotype. Written as DNA, the CDR3 is TGTGCCAGCTTAGCGGGGGGGCAACAGACCCAGTACTTC. It specifies CASLAGGQQTQYF. V gene TRBV28 combines with J gene TRBJ2-5, with 11 bases that match TRBD2. The V gene end was trimmed by 8 bases and the J gene end by 6 bases; junction bases not matched to a gene: 5. The CDR3 runs to 13 residues. Germline lookup yields CDR1 MDHEN and CDR2 SYDVKM.

The gene calls are TRBV20-1 and TRBJ2-7; perhaps TRBD1 as D (5 bases). Germline CDR1 is DFQATT and CDR2 is SNEGSKA (reference sequence). V dropped 6 bases and J dropped 1 base, with 13 bases sitting between them. The length of the CDR3 is 13 residues. CDR3 nucleotides: TGCAGTGCCTGGACAAGAGCTTCCTACGAGCAGTACTTC. Encoded protein: CSAWTRASYEQYF.

This clonotype was picked up one time. The chain is built from TRBV4-3 and TRBJ1-1; TRBD1 matches at 8 bases. The V gene's germline CDR1 is LGHNA and CDR2 YSLEER. Trimming took 1 base from V and 0 from J; bases not matched to a gene: 7. The CDR3 covers 17 residues. This CDR3 reads CASSQGTGQVMNTEAFF. DNA of the CDR3: TGCGCCAGCAGCCAAGGAACGGGACAGGTCATGAACACTGAAGCTTTCTTT.

The chain combines TRBV3-1 with TRBJ2-5, with D tentatively TRBD2 (5 bases). The CDR3 is 15 residues long. The germline gives CDR1 LGHDT, CDR2 YNNKEL (reference sequence). The V gene lost 1 base and the J gene lost 5 bases, with 14 bases spanning the gap. The CDR3 region has the DNA TGTGCCAGCAGCCAAGTGGTTCAAGGCGGGGAGACCCAGTACTTC. Residues: CASSQVVQGGETQYF.

CDR3 sequence (DNA): TGTGCCAGCAGCAACCGGGTCCAAAGTTACAATGAGCAGTTCTTC. The encoded protein is CASSNRVQSYNEQFF. The chain joins TRBV12-3 or TRBV12-4 to TRBJ2-1; no reliable D call. This CDR3 is built from 15 residues. The V and J ends lost 6 bases and 4 bases respectively, with 16 bases between them.

The chain joins TRBV12-3 or TRBV12-4 to TRBJ2-5; D tentatively fits TRBD1 or TRBD2 (6 bases each). CDR3 length: 15 residues. With 6 bases removed from V and 3 bases from J, the gap between germline ends came to 17 bases. The CDR3 region has the DNA TGTGCCAGCAGGTATTCTTACGGGGGCAAAGAGACCCAGTACTTC. Encoded protein: CASRYSYGGKETQYF.

There are a few counts of this clonotype. The chain uses TRBV4-1 and TRBJ2-7; 9 positions match TRBD1. Germline loops: CDR1 MGHRA, CDR2 YSYEKL. This CDR3 region has 15 residues. Germline trimming cut 4 bases from V and 10 bases from J; bases unmatched to any gene: 14. The CDR3 sequence is CASSPRGDREGTQYF. CDR3 coding DNA: TGCGCCAGCAGCCCCAGGGGGGACAGGGAGGGAACCCAGTACTTC.

The sample holds a few counts of this clonotype. The chain has TRBV29-1 and TRBJ2-1; tentatively, D is TRBD1 (6 bases). Trimming shortened V by 4 bases and J by 7 bases, and 11 bases separated the two germline ends. Per germline, CDR1 SQVTM and CDR2 ANQGSEA. The CDR3 covers 12 residues. CDR3 sequence: CSVVLTGNEQFF. CDR3 in DNA: TGCAGCGTTGTTCTCACAGGGAATGAGCAGTTCTTC.

The CDR3 DNA reads TGTGCCAGCAGCGTATCTAGCGGGGGGGCACGAGAGCAGTTCTTC. Encoded protein: CASSVSSGGAREQFF. This chain joins TRBV9 and TRBJ2-1, with 12 nucleotides matching TRBD2. V gave up 1 base and J gave up 10 bases; unmatched junction bases: 6. CDR3 size: 15 residues. CDR1 and CDR2 (germline): SGDLS, YYNGEE.

This clonotype was seen only a few times. The chain employs TRBV14 and TRBJ2-1; TRBD2 might be the D (6 bases). Trimming took off 0 bases at V and 6 bases at J, with 21 bases between the two ends. This CDR3 region has 18 residues. Germline V CDR1 and CDR2: SGHDN, FVKESK. DNA of the CDR3: TGTGCCAGCAGCCAAGAATTCAGCCTTACTAGCAGCCTCAATGAGCAGTTCTTC. This codes for CASSQEFSLTSSLNEQFF.

The chain uses TRBV11-2 and TRBJ1-6, with D hard to call. The CDR3 runs to 16 residues. Per the germline V gene, CDR1 is SGHAT and CDR2 is FQNNGV. Trimming left V 5 bases short and J 4 bases short, with 15 bases between. CDR3 DNA sequence: TGTGCCAGCAGCCGTCCGACGGCTTCGTATAATTCACCCCTCCACTTT. This translates into CASSRPTASYNSPLHF.

Only one count was recorded for this clonotype. The gene calls are TRBV5-1 and TRBJ2-6; 10 bases agree with TRBD1. V trimming: 4 bases; J trimming: 3 bases; junction bases outside the gene matches: 7. Germline V gene data show CDR1 as SGHRS and CDR2 as YFSETQ. CDR3 length equals 17 residues. CDR3: CASSNRDRGYGANVLTF. The CDR3 bases are TGCGCCAGCAGCAACCGGGACAGGGGTTATGGGGCCAACGTCCTGACTTTC.

This CDR3 is CASSYQGVLHF. CDR3 nucleotide sequence: TGCGCCAGCAGCTATCAGGGGGTACTCCACTTT. The J gene is TRBJ1-6, the V gene TRBV4-3; 7 bases align to TRBD1. V lost 5 bases to trimming and J lost 16 bases; unmatched junction nucleotides: 5. This CDR3 comprises 11 residues. Germline V gene sequence: CDR1 LGHNA, CDR2 YSLEER.

This rearrangement joins TRBV7-9 to TRBJ2-7, with 10 bases identical to TRBD1. The length of the CDR3 is 15 residues. The J segment lost 10 bases and the V segment lost 5 bases, leaving 14 bases of the junction unmatched. The germline V gene encodes CDR1 SEHNR and CDR2 FQNEAQ (reference sequence). DNA of the CDR3: TGTGCCAGCAGCGTACCGCCCTGGGACAGGGGTCCCCAGTACTTC. Translation: CASSVPPWDRGPQYF.